A selection of T cell receptor beta chains follows, all from one sample in a study of cytomegalovirus exposure and HLA in healthy donors. Only in-frame clones appear in the TCRdb table, and some are missing; sequencing was by immunoSEQ multiplex PCR. This sample carries 100,000 to 140,000 clones, around 76% of them seen once, and the ten largest clones take approximately 2.2%. The specimen sequenced was PBMCs. The receptor source for this set is a man aged 18 to 29 in good health and CMV-seronegative. CDR3s include the opening cysteine and the closing phenylalanine or tryptophan. The size field is filled for only some rows; it gives once, few, many or a size class.

>-|TRBV7-6|13
CASSLVGGYEQYF
>-|TRBV5-6|15
CASSRRGQGRYEQYF
>-|TRBV12-5|13
CASGPGASYGYTF
>-|TRBV7-9|13
CASSLGQGNGYPF
>few|TRBV4-3|16
CASSRYWTGLTGELFF
>once|TRBV19|11
CASMEFSEQFF
>-|TRBV7-2|15
CASSLAAGSGNTIYF
>few|TRBV2|15
CASTRDRGYNSPLHF
>-|TRBV7-6|15
CASSLAAPEANVLTF
>-|TRBV4-2|16
CASSQDTVNSNQPQHF
>-|TRBV19|15
CASSKHRDVTQPQHF
>few|TRBV4-3|17
CASSRMVSGGAGGELFF
>-|TRBV2|14
CASSVQINTGELFF
>-|TRBV7-3|14
CASSQGTVGDTQYF
>few|TRBV10-3|15
CAISESGVREEELFF
>-|TRBV18|19
CASSPSSGTGGTSNQPQHF
>few|TRBV6-5|14
CASSHPGGITEAFF
>-|TRBV19|17
CASSIDGRKGYEETQYF
>-|TRBV15|17
CATSSRGGGAAYNEQFF
>-|TRBV5-6|16
CASSPTGVGNYDTQYF
>few|TRBV4-1|15
CASSQDREESGELFF
>once|TRBV4-2|15
CASSQDMEGSYEQYF